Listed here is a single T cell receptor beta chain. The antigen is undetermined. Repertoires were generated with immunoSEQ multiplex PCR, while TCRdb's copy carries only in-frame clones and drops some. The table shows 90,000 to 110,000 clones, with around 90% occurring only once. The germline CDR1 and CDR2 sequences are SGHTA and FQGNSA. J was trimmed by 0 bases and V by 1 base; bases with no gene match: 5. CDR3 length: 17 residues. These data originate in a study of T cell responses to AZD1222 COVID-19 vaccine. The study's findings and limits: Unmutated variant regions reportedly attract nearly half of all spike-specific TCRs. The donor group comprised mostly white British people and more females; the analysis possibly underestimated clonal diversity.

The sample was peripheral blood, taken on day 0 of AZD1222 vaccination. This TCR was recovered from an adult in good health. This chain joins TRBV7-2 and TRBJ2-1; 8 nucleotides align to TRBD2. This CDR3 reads CASSLGQRGSSYNEQFF. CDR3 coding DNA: TGTGCCAGCAGCTTAGGACAGCGGGGGAGCTCCTACAATGAGCAGTTCTTC.